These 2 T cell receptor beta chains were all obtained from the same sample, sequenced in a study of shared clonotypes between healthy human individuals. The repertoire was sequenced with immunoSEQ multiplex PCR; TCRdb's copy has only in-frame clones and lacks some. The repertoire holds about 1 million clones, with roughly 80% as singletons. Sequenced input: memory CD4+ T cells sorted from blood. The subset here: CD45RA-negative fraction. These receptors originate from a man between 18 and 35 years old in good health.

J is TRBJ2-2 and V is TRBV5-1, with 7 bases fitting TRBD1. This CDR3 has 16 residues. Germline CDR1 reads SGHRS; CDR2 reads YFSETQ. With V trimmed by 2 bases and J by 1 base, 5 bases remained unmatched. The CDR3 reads CASSLQGMGNTGELFF. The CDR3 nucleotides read TGCGCCAGCAGCTTACAGGGGATGGGGAACACCGGGGAGCTGTTTTTT. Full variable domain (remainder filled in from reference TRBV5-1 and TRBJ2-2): KAGVTQTPRYLIKTRGQQVTLSCSPISGHRSVSWYQQTPGQGLQFLFEYFSETQRNKGNFPGRFSGRQFSNSRSEMNVSTLELGDSALYLCASSLQGMGNTGELFFGEGSRLTVL.

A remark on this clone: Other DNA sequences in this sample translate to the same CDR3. The CDR3 spells CASSSTGSSYEQYF. The DNA of the CDR3 is TGCGCCAGCAGCTCGACAGGGAGCTCCTACGAGCAGTACTTC. The chain links TRBV5-1 to TRBJ2-7; TRBD1 matches 7 bases. Germline V gene lookup returns CDR1 SGHRS and CDR2 YFSETQ. The junction had 3 bases not matched to a gene; V was cut back by 3 bases and J by 0 bases. CDR3 length equals 14 residues.